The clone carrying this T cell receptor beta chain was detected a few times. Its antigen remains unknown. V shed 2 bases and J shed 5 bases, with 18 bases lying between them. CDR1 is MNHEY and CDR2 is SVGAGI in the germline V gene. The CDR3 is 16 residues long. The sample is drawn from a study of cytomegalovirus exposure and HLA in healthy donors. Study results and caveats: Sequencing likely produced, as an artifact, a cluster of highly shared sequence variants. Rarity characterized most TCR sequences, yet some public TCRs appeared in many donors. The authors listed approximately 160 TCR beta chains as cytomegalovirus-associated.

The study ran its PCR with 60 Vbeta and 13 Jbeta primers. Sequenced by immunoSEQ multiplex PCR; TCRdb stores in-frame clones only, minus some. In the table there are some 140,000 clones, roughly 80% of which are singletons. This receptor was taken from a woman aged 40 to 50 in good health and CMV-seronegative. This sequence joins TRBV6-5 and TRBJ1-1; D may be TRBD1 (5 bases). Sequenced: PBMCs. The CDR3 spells CASSYGAGGVETEAFF. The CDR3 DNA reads TGTGCCAGCAGTTACGGGGCCGGGGGGGTCGAGACTGAAGCTTTCTTT.